Presented here are 10 T cell receptor beta chains from one specimen sequenced in a study of blood T cell repertoires in COVID-19. The protocol was immunoSEQ multiplex PCR, while the TCRdb copy is restricted to in-frame clones and leaves out a portion. The table shows 130,000 or so clones, with about 70% occurring only once. Sequencing was done on a sample of peripheral blood. The receptor set was obtained from a woman in her sixties or seventies with acute or convalescent COVID-19.

Note on this clone: The sample carries other DNA sequences with the same CDR3. CDR3: CSVGLGAYTEAFF. The CDR3 region has the DNA TGCAGCGTTGGGCTGGGGGCTTACACTGAAGCTTTCTTT. The rearrangement links TRBV29-1 to TRBJ1-1; possible D gene TRBD1, 6 bases. The CDR3 covers 13 residues. CDR1 is SQVTM, CDR2 ANQGSEA, per germline. Trimming removed 4 bases at V and 3 bases at J, with 12 bases between.

This rearrangement joins TRBV5-1 to TRBJ2-7; D is possibly TRBD1 (5 bases). V lost 5 bases and J lost 0, with 9 bases in between. This CDR3 is built from 13 residues. Looked up from germline, CDR1 is SGHRS and CDR2 is YFSETQ. The CDR3 region has the DNA TGCGCCAGCAGACAGGACAACTCCTACGAGCAGTACTTC. This translates into CASRQDNSYEQYF.

The chain uses TRBV6-5 and TRBJ1-6; D gene ambiguous. The CDR3 loop spans 14 amino acids. Germline lookup yields CDR1 MNHEY and CDR2 SVGAGI. V was trimmed by 6 bases and J by 9 bases, leaving 15 bases between them. CDR3 sequence reads: CASSETFNGSPLHF. The CDR3 DNA follows: TGTGCCAGCAGCGAGACATTTAACGGTTCACCCCTCCACTTT.

This clone has more than one count but fewer than ten. J is TRBJ1-2 and V is TRBV15; 7 bases fit TRBD1. The ends lost 1 base at V and 1 base at J; junction bases unmatched: 6. Germline CDR1 reads LNHNV; CDR2 reads YYDKDF (reference sequence). CDR3 length: 16 residues. This CDR3 reads CATSRARDSLNYGYTF. CDR3 in DNA: TGTGCCACCAGCAGAGCCCGGGACAGCCTTAACTATGGCTACACCTTC.

This chain uses TRBV7-2 with TRBJ2-1; 8 bases are shared with TRBD2. Germline V CDR1 and CDR2: SGHTA, FQGNSA. The V gene end was trimmed by 1 base and the J gene end by 1 base; junction bases not matched to a gene: 6. The CDR3 contains 17 residues. CDR3 residues: CASSLDRGGGSYNEQFF. CDR3 nucleotides: TGTGCCAGCAGCTTAGACCGAGGCGGGGGGTCCTACAATGAGCAGTTCTTC.

The chain links TRBV7-9 to TRBJ2-3, with D tentatively TRBD2 (5 bases). The CDR3 has 14 residues. CDR1 and CDR2 from the germline V gene are SEHNR and FQNEAQ (reference sequence). V was trimmed by 5 bases and J by 1 base, leaving 10 bases between them. CDR3 sequence: CASSEEGGTDTQYF. The CDR3 nucleotides are TGTGCCAGCAGCGAAGAGGGCGGCACAGATACGCAGTATTTT. The full variable domain, its missing parts supplied by reference TRBV7-9 and TRBJ2-3, is DTGVSQNPRHKITKRGQNVTFRCDPISEHNRLYWYRQTLGQGPEFLTYFQNEAQLEKSRLLSDRFSAERPKGSFSTLEIQRTEQGDSAMYLCASSEEGGTDTQYFGPGTRLTVL.

Turning to this clone: Other DNA sequences in the sample encode the same CDR3. This rearrangement joins TRBV28 to TRBJ2-3; tentatively, D is TRBD2 (7 bases). Germline CDR1 is MDHEN and CDR2 is SYDVKM. The V end was cut by 5 bases, the J end by 3 bases, with 12 bases between. The CDR3 runs 14 residues. In DNA form, the CDR3 reads TGTGCCAGCAGTCTTAGGGGGGGGACAGATACGCAGTATTTT. Protein product: CASSLRGGTDTQYF.

This clone was observed a handful of times. In DNA, the CDR3 is TGTGCCAGCAGCCCCGCGAGGACAGGCTATGGCTACACCTTC. Translating gives CASSPARTGYGYTF. This chain uses TRBV6-4 with TRBJ1-2; 7 positions match TRBD1. The CDR3 has 14 residues. Germline V gene data show CDR1 as MRHNA and CDR2 as SNTAGT. V trimming: 6 bases; J trimming: 4 bases; junction bases outside the gene matches: 8.

This clone was seen a single time. The CDR3 nucleotides are TGCGCCAGCAGCCAGGATCGGACAGATTATAATTCACCCCTCCACTTT. This gives the protein CASSQDRTDYNSPLHF. J is TRBJ1-6 and V is TRBV4-1; tentative D call: TRBD1 (6 bases). Germline assignment: CDR1 MGHRA and CDR2 YSYEKL. The V end was cut by 3 bases, the J end by 4 bases, with 13 bases between. The CDR3 totals 16 residues.

This clone was detected a few times. The chain couples TRBV6-2 or TRBV6-3 to TRBJ1-1, with TRBD1 matching over 10 bases. The germline gives CDR1 MNHEY, CDR2 SVGEGT. The CDR3 contains 16 residues. The trim removed 5 bases at V and 5 bases at J, leaving 11 bases unmatched. The DNA of the CDR3 is TGTGCCAGCAGTACGACAGGGGGCTACGTGGGGACTGAAGCTTTCTTT. It yields the protein CASSTTGGYVGTEAFF.